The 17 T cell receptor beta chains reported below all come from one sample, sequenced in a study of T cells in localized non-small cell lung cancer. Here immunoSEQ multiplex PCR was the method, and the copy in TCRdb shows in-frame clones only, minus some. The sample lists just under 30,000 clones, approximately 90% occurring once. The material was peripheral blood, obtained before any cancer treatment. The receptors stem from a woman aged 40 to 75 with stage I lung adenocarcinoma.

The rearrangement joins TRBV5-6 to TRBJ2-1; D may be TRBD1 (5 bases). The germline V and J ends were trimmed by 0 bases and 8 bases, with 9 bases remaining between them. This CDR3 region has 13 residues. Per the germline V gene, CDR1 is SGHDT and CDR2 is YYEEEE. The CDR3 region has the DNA TGTGCCAGCAGCTTGGGACAGACATATGAGCAGTTCTTC. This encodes CASSLGQTYEQFF.

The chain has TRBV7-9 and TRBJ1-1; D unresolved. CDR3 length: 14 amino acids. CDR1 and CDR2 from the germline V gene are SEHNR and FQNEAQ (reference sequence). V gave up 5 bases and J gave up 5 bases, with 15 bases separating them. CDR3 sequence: CASSQDPRTTEAFF. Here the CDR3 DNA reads TGTGCCAGCAGCCAAGACCCCAGAACAACTGAAGCTTTCTTT.

CDR3 coding DNA: TGTGCCAGTGGACTGTATCGGGGGAACACCGGGGAGCTGTTTTTT. This gives the protein CASGLYRGNTGELFF. This rearrangement joins TRBV19 to TRBJ2-2; maybe TRBD2 (5 bases). CDR1 is LNHDA, CDR2 SQIVND, per germline (reference sequence). The CDR3 spans 15 residues. V was trimmed by 8 bases and J by 1 base, leaving 14 bases between them.

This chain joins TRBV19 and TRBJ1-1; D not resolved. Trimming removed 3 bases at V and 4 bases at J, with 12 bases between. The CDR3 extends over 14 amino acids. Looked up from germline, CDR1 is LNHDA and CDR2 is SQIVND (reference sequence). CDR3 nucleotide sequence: TGTGCCAGTAGTATGACTACCCGCGTCACTGAAGCTTTCTTT. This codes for CASSMTTRVTEAFF.

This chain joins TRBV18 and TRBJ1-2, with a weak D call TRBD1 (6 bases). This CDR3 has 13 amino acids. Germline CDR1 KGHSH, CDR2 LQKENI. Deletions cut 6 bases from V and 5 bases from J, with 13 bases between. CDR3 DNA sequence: TGTGCCAGCTCTCCGGCAGGGGAGTATGGCTACACCTTC. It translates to CASSPAGEYGYTF.

CDR3: CASSIDPWLNTEAFF. CDR3 coding DNA: TGTGCCAGTAGTATAGATCCATGGCTGAACACTGAAGCTTTCTTT. V is TRBV19 and J is TRBJ1-1; no clear D. The V gene's germline CDR1 is LNHDA and CDR2 SQIVND (reference sequence). The CDR3 runs to 15 residues. Trimming removed 0 bases at V and 0 bases at J, with 8 bases between.

CDR3 nucleotides: TGTGCCAGCAGTTTAATCCCCCGGGGCGAGCAGTACTTC. Translation: CASSLIPRGEQYF. The chain combines TRBV28 with TRBJ2-7; D might be TRBD2 (5 bases). The germline gives CDR1 MDHEN, CDR2 SYDVKM. Trimming stripped 2 bases from V and 6 bases from J, with 11 bases between. The CDR3 totals 13 residues.

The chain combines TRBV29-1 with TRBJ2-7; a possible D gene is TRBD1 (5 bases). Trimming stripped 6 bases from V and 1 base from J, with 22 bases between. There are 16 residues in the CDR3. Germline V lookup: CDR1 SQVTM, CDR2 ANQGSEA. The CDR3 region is CSVDGVGRSNSYEQYF. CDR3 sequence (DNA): TGCAGCGTGGATGGGGTGGGGCGATCTAATTCCTACGAGCAGTACTTC.

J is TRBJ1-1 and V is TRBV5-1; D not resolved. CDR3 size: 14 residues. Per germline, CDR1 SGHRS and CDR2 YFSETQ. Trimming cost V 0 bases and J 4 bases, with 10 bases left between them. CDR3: CASSLGGLGTEAFF. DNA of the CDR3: TGCGCCAGCAGCTTGGGAGGGTTGGGCACTGAAGCTTTCTTT.

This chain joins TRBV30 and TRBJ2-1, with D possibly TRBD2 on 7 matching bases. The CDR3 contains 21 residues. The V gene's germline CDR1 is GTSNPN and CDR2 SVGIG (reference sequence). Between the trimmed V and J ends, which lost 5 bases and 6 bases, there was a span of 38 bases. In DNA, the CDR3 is TGTGCCTGGCGCGGACGCGTGGGGGGGCGGGGTAGGAGAGGTTCCCCCAATGAGCAGTTCTTC. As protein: CAWRGRVGGRGRRGSPNEQFF. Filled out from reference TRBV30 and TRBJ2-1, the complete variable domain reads SQTIHQWPATLVQPVGSPLSLECTVEGTSNPNLYWYRQAAGRGLQLLFYSVGIGQISSEVPQNLSASRPQDRQFILSSKKLLLSDSGFYLCAWRGRVGGRGRRGSPNEQFFGPGTRLTVL.

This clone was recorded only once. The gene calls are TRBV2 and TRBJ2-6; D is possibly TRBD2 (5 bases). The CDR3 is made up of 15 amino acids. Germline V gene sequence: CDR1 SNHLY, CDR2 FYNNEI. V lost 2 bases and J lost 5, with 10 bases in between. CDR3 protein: CASSESGNWANVLTF. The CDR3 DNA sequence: TGTGCCAGCAGTGAATCGGGGAATTGGGCCAACGTCCTGACTTTC.

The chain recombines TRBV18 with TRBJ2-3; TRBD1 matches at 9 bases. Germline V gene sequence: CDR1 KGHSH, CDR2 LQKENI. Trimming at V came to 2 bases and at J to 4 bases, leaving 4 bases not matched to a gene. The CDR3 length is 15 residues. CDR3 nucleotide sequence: TGTGCCAGCTCACCAAACAGGGGGCGCGCAGATACGCAGTATTTT. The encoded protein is CASSPNRGRADTQYF.

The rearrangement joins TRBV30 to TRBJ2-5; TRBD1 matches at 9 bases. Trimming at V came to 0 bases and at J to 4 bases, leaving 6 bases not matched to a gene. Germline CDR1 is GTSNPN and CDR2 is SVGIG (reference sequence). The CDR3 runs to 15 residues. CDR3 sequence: CAWSVGGTGLETQYF. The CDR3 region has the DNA TGTGCCTGGAGTGTAGGAGGGACAGGGCTAGAGACCCAGTACTTC. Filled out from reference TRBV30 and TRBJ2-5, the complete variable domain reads SQTIHQWPATLVQPVGSPLSLECTVEGTSNPNLYWYRQAAGRGLQLLFYSVGIGQISSEVPQNLSASRPQDRQFILSSKKLLLSDSGFYLCAWSVGGTGLETQYFGPGTRLLVL.

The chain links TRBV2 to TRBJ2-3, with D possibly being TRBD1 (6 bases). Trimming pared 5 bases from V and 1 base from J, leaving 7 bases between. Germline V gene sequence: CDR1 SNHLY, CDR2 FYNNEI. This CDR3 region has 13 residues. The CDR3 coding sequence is TGTGCCAGCAGTAGGACAGGCACAGATACGCAGTATTTT. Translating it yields CASSRTGTDTQYF.

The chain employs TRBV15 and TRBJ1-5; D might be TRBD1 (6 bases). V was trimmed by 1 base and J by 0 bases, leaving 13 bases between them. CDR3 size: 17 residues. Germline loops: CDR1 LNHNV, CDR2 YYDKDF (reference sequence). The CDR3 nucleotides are TGTGCCACCAGCAGAGGAGGGGGGGCAGGTAGCAATCAGCCCCAGCATTTT. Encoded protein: CATSRGGGAGSNQPQHF.

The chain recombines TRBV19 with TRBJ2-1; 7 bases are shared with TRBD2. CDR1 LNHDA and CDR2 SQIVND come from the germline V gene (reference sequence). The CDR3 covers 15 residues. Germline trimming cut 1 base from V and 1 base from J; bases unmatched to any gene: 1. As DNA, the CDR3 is TGTGCCAGTAGTATAGGTAGCGGGTCCTACAATGAGCAGTTCTTC. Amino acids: CASSIGSGSYNEQFF.

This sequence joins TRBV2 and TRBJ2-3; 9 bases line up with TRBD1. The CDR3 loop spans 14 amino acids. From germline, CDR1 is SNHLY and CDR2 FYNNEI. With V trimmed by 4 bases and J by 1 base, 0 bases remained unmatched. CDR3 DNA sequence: TGTGCCAGCAGTGGGACAGGGGGCACAGATACGCAGTATTTT. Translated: CASSGTGGTDTQYF.